This passage covers 9 T cell receptor beta chains from one sample sequenced in a study of shared clonotypes between healthy human individuals. The method was immunoSEQ multiplex PCR; TCRdb's version includes in-frame clones alone and lacks a portion of them. The sample yields some 1,600,000 clones, approximately 98% seen once. Input material: naive CD4+ T cells sorted from blood. Subset of the sample: CD45RA+ positively selected. These receptors all stem from a man in his thirties or forties in good health.

V gene TRBV28 combines with J gene TRBJ2-1; TRBD2 matches 14 bases. V lost 5 bases, J lost 11 bases, and 5 bases stayed unmatched. The germline V gene has CDR1 MDHEN and CDR2 SYDVKM. This CDR3 spans 14 amino acids. CDR3: CASSEGLAGVQQFF. The CDR3 DNA reads as TGTGCCAGCAGTGAGGGACTAGCGGGAGTGCAGCAGTTCTTC.

This clone was observed a single time. Here the CDR3 reads CSVTSDPGVGEQYF. In DNA, the CDR3 is TGCAGCGTAACTTCGGACCCGGGTGTTGGGGAGCAGTACTTC. The chain links TRBV29-1 to TRBJ2-7; the D is unclear. The germline CDR1 and CDR2 sequences are SQVTM and ANQGSEA. The CDR3 contains 14 residues. The V end was cut by 6 bases, the J end by 7 bases, with 22 bases between.

The chain has TRBV5-4 and TRBJ1-5; D call uncertain. Trimming took off 0 bases at V and 3 bases at J, with 7 bases between the two ends. CDR3 size: 14 residues. Germline loops: CDR1 SGHNT, CDR2 YYREEE (reference sequence). Here the CDR3 reads CASSLGGFNQPQHF. CDR3 nucleotide sequence: TGTGCCAGCAGCTTGGGAGGGTTCAATCAGCCCCAGCATTTT.

J is TRBJ1-2 and V is TRBV19; D gene unclear. Between the trimmed V and J ends, which lost 5 bases and 0 bases, there was a span of 7 bases. The CDR3 length is 13 residues. CDR1 is LNHDA and CDR2 is SQIVND in the germline V gene (reference sequence). CDR3 protein: CASSFRANYGYTF. The CDR3, as DNA: TGTGCCAGTAGTTTCAGAGCTAACTATGGCTACACCTTC.

The chain joins TRBV30 to TRBJ2-2; D possibly corresponds to TRBD2 (6 bases). This CDR3 contains 17 residues. Germline V gene sequence: CDR1 GTSNPN, CDR2 SVGIG (reference sequence). Trimming stripped 3 bases from V and 3 bases from J, with 20 bases between. The CDR3 region is CAWRTLSGSPYTGELFF. CDR3 DNA: TGTGCCTGGAGGACCCTCTCCGGGAGCCCTTACACCGGGGAGCTGTTTTTT.

The rearrangement joins TRBV5-6 to TRBJ2-3, with 7 bases identical to TRBD2. Losses at the gene ends were 6 bases for V and 3 bases for J; bases not matched to a gene: 7. The CDR3 loop spans 14 amino acids. CDR1 SGHDT and CDR2 YYEEEE come from the germline V gene. The CDR3 DNA reads as TGTGCCAGCAACCCGAGAGCGGGGACAGATACGCAGTATTTT. This sequence encodes CASNPRAGTDTQYF.

V is TRBV6-5 and J is TRBJ2-3; 10 bases match TRBD2. The CDR3 is 15 amino acids. Germline CDR1 reads MNHEY; CDR2 reads SVGAGI. With 8 bases clipped from V and 0 bases from J, the junction kept 5 bases outside the gene matches. The CDR3 DNA reads as TGTGCCAGCGGATGGACTAGCGGTAGCACAGATACGCAGTATTTT. Its translation: CASGWTSGSTDTQYF.

This clone has more than one count but fewer than ten. This chain connects TRBV28 to TRBJ1-5, with D possibly matching TRBD1 (6 bases). Per the germline V gene, CDR1 is MDHEN and CDR2 is SYDVKM. The CDR3 totals 13 residues. The V end was cut by 4 bases, the J end by 6 bases, with 10 bases between. The CDR3 region is CASSSAGVQPQHF. CDR3 nucleotides: TGTGCCAGCAGTTCAGCAGGGGTTCAGCCCCAGCATTTT.

The chain joins TRBV28 to TRBJ1-1; the D is unclear. Germline CDR1 reads MDHEN; CDR2 reads SYDVKM. Between the trimmed V and J ends, which lost 8 bases and 5 bases, there was a span of 6 bases. This CDR3 region has 10 residues. This chain's CDR3 is CASGMTEAFF. The CDR3 nucleotides read TGTGCCAGCGGGATGACTGAAGCTTTCTTT. The full variable domain, in which reference TRBV28 and TRBJ1-1 provide the parts outside the CDR3, is DVKVTQSSRYLVKRTGEKVFLECVQDMDHENMFWYRQDPGLGLRLIYFSYDVKMKEKGDIPEGYSVSREKKERFSLILESASTNQTSMYLCASGMTEAFFGQGTRLTVV.